The 32 T cell receptor beta chains presented below share a single source sample, sequenced in a study of a mutant IDH1 vaccine in newly diagnosed glioma. These TCRs are of unknown antigen specificity. Noted time point: week 11, during vaccination. Each dose delivered 300 ug of mutant IDH1 20-mer peptide subcutaneously with imiquimod. Only in-frame clones appear in the TCRdb table, and some are missing; sequencing was by immunoSEQ multiplex PCR. The table has some 120,000 clones, about four fifths seen once. The source material was PBMCs, sampled from a glioma patient whose treatment included an IDH1 peptide vaccine. Receptors originate from a man aged 35 to 55 with glioma.

The chain joins TRBV5-4 to TRBJ2-5; D is possibly TRBD2 (5 bases). The CDR3 covers 13 residues. With 4 bases removed from V and 5 bases from J, the gap between germline ends came to 12 bases. Germline loops: CDR1 SGHNT, CDR2 YYREEE (reference sequence). In DNA form, the CDR3 reads TGTGCCAGCAGCCCTGGGCTAGCCGAGACCCAGTACTTC. It specifies CASSPGLAETQYF. Complete variable domain (other parts from reference TRBV5-4 and TRBJ2-5): ETGVTQSPTHLIKTRGQQVTLRCSSQSGHNTVSWYQQALGQGPQFIFQYYREEENGRGNFPPRFSGLQFPNYSSELNVNALELDDSALYLCASSPGLAETQYFGPGTRLLVL.

The gene calls are TRBV13 and TRBJ2-7; no clear D gene. This CDR3 is built from 11 residues. Trimming stripped 1 base from V and 7 bases from J, with 5 bases between. CDR1 PRHDT and CDR2 FYEKMQ come from the germline V gene (reference sequence). CDR3 DNA sequence: TGTGCCAGCAGCTTAGTAGAGGAGCAGTACTTC. It encodes CASSLVEEQYF.

This clone showed up just once. This chain links TRBV10-2 with TRBJ1-1; 8 nucleotides align to TRBD1. The V segment lost 5 bases and the J segment 4 bases; nucleotides outside the gene matches: 3. The CDR3 contains 13 residues. Germline V gives CDR1 WSHSY, CDR2 SAAADI. CDR3 sequence: CASSLTGVTEAFF. The CDR3 region has the DNA TGCGCCAGCAGTCTGACAGGGGTCACTGAAGCTTTCTTT.

V gene TRBV7-8 combines with J gene TRBJ2-3, with 7 bases aligning to TRBD1. Germline V gene data show CDR1 as SGHVS and CDR2 as FQNEAQ. The CDR3 contains 15 residues. After removal of 2 bases from V and 0 bases from J, the junction contained 2 bases not matched to a gene. CDR3 region: CASSLQGVSTDTQYF. The CDR3, as DNA: TGTGCCAGCAGCTTACAGGGGGTGAGCACAGATACGCAGTATTTT.

The CDR3 nucleotides read TGTGCCAGCAGCCGGACACTGAAAGGGGGGGAGCAGTTCTTC. Translating gives CASSRTLKGGEQFF. The gene calls are TRBV11-3 and TRBJ2-1, with D perhaps assigned TRBD1 or TRBD2 (6 bases each). The germline V gene has CDR1 SGHNT and CDR2 YENEEA. The CDR3 is made up of 14 amino acids. V was shortened by 5 bases and J by 10 bases, with 18 bases between the two germline ends.

This chain links TRBV27 with TRBJ2-7; D is possibly TRBD1 or TRBD2 (5 bases each). The CDR3 consists of 15 residues. Per the germline V gene, CDR1 is MNHEY and CDR2 is SMNVEV (reference sequence). Trimming cost V 7 bases and J 1 base, with 17 bases left between them. CDR3 in DNA: TGTGCCAGCATGATCCCCGGGACGGGTTCCTACGAGCAGTACTTC. Translation: CASMIPGTGSYEQYF.

The rearrangement links TRBV28 to TRBJ1-2; 12 bases match TRBD1. V gave up 6 bases and J gave up 7 bases; unmatched junction bases: 12. Germline loops: CDR1 MDHEN, CDR2 SYDVKM. There are 16 residues in the CDR3. CDR3 DNA: TGTGCCAGCAGGTTCCACTTCCGGGACAGGGGGCTTGGCTACACCTTC. Protein sequence: CASRFHFRDRGLGYTF.

This clone was observed a handful of times. This chain uses TRBV18 with TRBJ1-6; D gene ambiguous. Trimming took off 6 bases at V and 9 bases at J, with 9 bases between the two ends. The CDR3 loop spans 12 amino acids. Germline V gene lookup returns CDR1 KGHSH and CDR2 LQKENI. In DNA form, the CDR3 reads TGTGCCAGCTCCCTGCCGGGTTCACCCCTCCACTTT. Its protein product is CASSLPGSPLHF.

In DNA form, the CDR3 reads TGTGCCAGCAGAAGGGACAGCTTGGGGAGCGAGCAGTACTTC. Encoded protein: CASRRDSLGSEQYF. This rearrangement joins TRBV6-1 to TRBJ2-7, with 7 bases matching TRBD1. The germline V gene has CDR1 MNHNS and CDR2 SASEGT. CDR3 length: 14 amino acids. V lost 6 bases to trimming and J lost 6 bases; unmatched junction nucleotides: 11.

The chain has TRBV11-2 and TRBJ2-2, with 10 bases aligning to TRBD2. Germline CDR1 SGHAT, CDR2 FQNNGV. The V gene end was trimmed by 5 bases and the J gene end by 5 bases; junction bases not matched to a gene: 8. The CDR3 spans 16 residues. DNA of the CDR3: TGTGCCAGCAGCCCCACGAGAGCGGGGGGGACCGGGGAGCTGTTTTTT. Translation gives CASSPTRAGGTGELFF.

The CDR3: CASSHPGTGVRYSNQPQHF. The CDR3, as DNA: TGCGCCAGCAGTCACCCCGGGACAGGGGTGAGATATAGCAATCAGCCCCAGCATTTT. V usage is TRBV23-1 and J usage is TRBJ1-5; 10 nucleotides align to TRBD1. TRBV23-1 is placed among ORFs of uncertain function. V shed 3 bases and J 0 bases; nucleotides not matched to a gene: 11. The CDR3 spans 19 residues.

The chain links TRBV6-6 to TRBJ2-3, with D tentatively TRBD2 (5 bases). This CDR3 spans 15 amino acids. The germline gives CDR1 MNHNY, CDR2 SVGAGI (reference sequence). V was trimmed by 2 bases and J by 0 bases, leaving 9 bases between them. The CDR3 reads CASSYPGISTDTQYF. CDR3 in DNA: TGTGCCAGCAGTTACCCGGGAATTAGCACAGATACGCAGTATTTT.

This chain links TRBV29-1 with TRBJ2-2; 9 bases align to TRBD1. The CDR3 totals 14 residues. J lost 4 bases, V lost 7 bases, and 7 bases had no gene match. CDR1 is SQVTM, CDR2 ANQGSEA, per germline. The CDR3 loop reads CSAGTGSGTGELFF. DNA for the CDR3: TGCAGCGCTGGGACAGGGAGTGGCACCGGGGAGCTGTTTTTT.

The chain uses TRBV18 and TRBJ2-5; 7 bases are a match to TRBD1. Near its end, the DNA agrees better with TRBJ2-7, so the J call may be wrong. Germline assignment: CDR1 KGHSH and CDR2 LQKENI. The CDR3 sequence is 14 residues long. CDR3 amino acids: CASSLDRALYEQYF. CDR3 in DNA: TGTGCCAGCTCCCTCGACAGGGCGCTCTACGAGCAGTACTTC.

The chain employs TRBV5-1 and TRBJ2-3; TRBD1 aligns across 7 bases. The CDR3 covers 16 residues. The junction had 10 bases not matched to a gene; V was cut back by 4 bases and J by 2 bases. Per the germline V gene, CDR1 is SGHRS and CDR2 is YFSETQ. The chain's CDR3 is CASSGGQTRATDTQYF. CDR3 DNA: TGCGCCAGCAGCGGGGGACAGACCCGCGCCACAGATACGCAGTATTTT.

This clone was recorded once. The chain uses TRBV5-4 and TRBJ2-7; D uncertain. This CDR3 is 12 amino acids long. Germline loops: CDR1 SGHNT, CDR2 YYREEE (reference sequence). V lost 9 bases and J lost 0, with 10 bases in between. CDR3 DNA: TGTGCCACACGCAGGAGCTCCTACGAGCAGTACTTC. It specifies CATRRSSYEQYF.

This chain joins TRBV5-4 and TRBJ2-5, with D tentatively TRBD2 (5 bases). CDR1 SGHNT and CDR2 YYREEE come from the germline V gene (reference sequence). The V end lost 4 bases, the J end lost 1 base, and 14 bases lay between the germline ends. There are 15 residues in the CDR3. The CDR3 nucleotides read TGTGCCAGCAGCGGAAACCCGGACTTCCAAGAGACCCAGTACTTC. Encoded protein: CASSGNPDFQETQYF. Drawing the rest from reference TRBV5-4 and TRBJ2-5, the complete variable domain is ETGVTQSPTHLIKTRGQQVTLRCSSQSGHNTVSWYQQALGQGPQFIFQYYREEENGRGNFPPRFSGLQFPNYSSELNVNALELDDSALYLCASSGNPDFQETQYFGPGTRLLVL.

This chain links TRBV6-5 with TRBJ2-7; 8 positions agree with TRBD1. Germline CDR1 MNHEY, CDR2 SVGAGI. The CDR3 spans 14 residues. The V and J ends lost 8 bases and 2 bases, in that order; junction bases with no gene match: 8. The CDR3 bases are TGTGCCAGCGCGATCCGGGACAGGACCTACGAGCAGTACTTC. Its protein is CASAIRDRTYEQYF.

The chain couples TRBV10-1 to TRBJ1-6, with D tentatively TRBD1 (5 bases). The length of the CDR3 is 13 residues. Germline CDR1 WNHNN, CDR2 SYGVQD (reference sequence). Trimming took off 2 bases at V and 9 bases at J, with 8 bases between the two ends. The CDR3 sequence: CASSEGGSSPLHF. CDR3 nucleotides: TGCGCCAGCAGTGAGGGGGGAAGTTCACCCCTCCACTTT.

The CDR3, as DNA: TGTGCCAGCAGCTTAGGAGGACCTGAAGCTTTCTTT. Translating it yields CASSLGGPEAFF. The chain couples TRBV7-6 to TRBJ1-1; D is undetermined. Looked up from germline, CDR1 is SGHVS and CDR2 is FNYEAQ. The V gene lost 1 base and the J gene lost 6 bases, with 6 bases spanning the gap. This CDR3 has 12 amino acids.

The chain joins TRBV7-2 to TRBJ2-7, with D perhaps matching TRBD1 (5 bases). The CDR3 is 15 residues long. Trimming took 1 base from V and 4 from J, leaving 14 bases between them. CDR1 and CDR2 (germline): SGHTA, FQGNSA. The CDR3 sequence is CASSLGAGPSYEQYF. In nucleotides, the CDR3 is TGTGCCAGCAGCTTAGGGGCAGGGCCGTCATACGAGCAGTACTTC. The full variable domain, with the rest looked up from reference TRBV7-2 and TRBJ2-7, is GAGVSQSPSNKVTEKGKDVELRCDPISGHTALYWYRQSLGQGLEFLIYFQGNSAPDKSGLPSDRFSAERTGGSVSTLTIQRTQQEDSAVYLCASSLGAGPSYEQYFGPGTRLTVT.

This clone was picked up one time. The gene calls are TRBV10-3 and TRBJ2-7; weak D call: TRBD1 (6 bases). V lost 3 bases, J lost 6 bases, and 18 bases lay in between. CDR1 and CDR2 (germline): ENHRY, SYGVKD. The CDR3 is 15 amino acids. The CDR3 DNA reads as TGTGCCATCAGTGATCAGGGAAAAGGGGGTCTCGAGCAGTACTTC. Its protein is CAISDQGKGGLEQYF.

This chain uses TRBV10-3 with TRBJ2-7; unclear D gene. This CDR3 has 13 residues. The germline V and J ends were trimmed by 6 bases and 2 bases, with 11 bases remaining between them. CDR1 is ENHRY, CDR2 SYGVKD, per germline. CDR3 DNA: TGTGCCATCAGGAACGGAGCCACCTACGAGCAGTACTTC. It is translated as CAIRNGATYEQYF.

The rearrangement links TRBV4-3 to TRBJ1-1; maybe TRBD1 (5 bases). CDR1 LGHNA and CDR2 YSLEER come from the germline V gene. The V end was cut by 0 bases, the J end by 3 bases, with 11 bases between. The CDR3 has 15 amino acids. The CDR3: CASSQDPPGYTEAFF. The DNA for the CDR3 is TGCGCCAGCAGCCAAGACCCCCCAGGGTACACTGAAGCTTTCTTT.

The chain uses TRBV7-2 and TRBJ2-7; 7 bases are a match to TRBD1. Germline CDR1 SGHTA, CDR2 FQGNSA. V dropped 1 base and J dropped 7; count of bases not matched to a gene: 13. CDR3 size: 16 residues. CDR3 sequence reads: CASSLGSPGGPWEQYF. In nucleotides, the CDR3 is TGTGCCAGCAGCTTAGGGAGCCCAGGGGGACCCTGGGAGCAGTACTTC.

The chain employs TRBV7-9 and TRBJ2-7, with TRBD2 identical over 7 bases. The CDR3 runs to 13 residues. Germline CDR1 is SEHNR and CDR2 is FQNEAQ (reference sequence). V gave up 5 bases and J gave up 5 bases; unmatched junction bases: 6. CDR3: CASSPDGGNEQYF. CDR3 DNA: TGTGCCAGCAGCCCGGACGGGGGGAACGAGCAGTACTTC.

J is TRBJ2-2 and V is TRBV9; D assignment may be TRBD1 or TRBD2 (5 bases each). This CDR3 is 16 amino acids long. The V gene lost 0 bases and the J gene lost 4 bases, with 13 bases spanning the gap. The germline V gene has CDR1 SGDLS and CDR2 YYNGEE. Written as DNA, the CDR3 is TGTGCCAGCAGCGTAGCCGGGACCCCCTCCACCGGGGAGCTGTTTTTT. It yields the protein CASSVAGTPSTGELFF.

The gene calls are TRBV10-3 and TRBJ2-5, with 8 bases aligning to TRBD2. CDR3 size: 14 residues. V lost 4 bases and J lost 3; bases outside the gene matches: 4. Per germline, CDR1 ENHRY and CDR2 SYGVKD. Here the CDR3 reads CAISADSGKETQYF. The CDR3 DNA sequence: TGTGCCATCAGTGCTGATAGCGGGAAAGAGACCCAGTACTTC.

CDR3 region: CSAMGNTEAFF. The CDR3 DNA follows: TGCAGTGCTATGGGGAACACTGAAGCTTTCTTT. The rearrangement uses TRBV20-1 and TRBJ1-1; no reliable D call. Germline V gives CDR1 DFQATT, CDR2 SNEGSKA (reference sequence). The V gene lost 4 bases and the J gene lost 1 base, with 4 bases spanning the gap. This CDR3 contains 11 residues.

This clone was seen more than once but under ten times. For the CDR3, the DNA is TGCGCCAGCCATCGGCCCGAGGGGGGCTTCGACACAGATACGCAGTATTTT. Its protein product is CASHRPEGGFDTDTQYF. The rearrangement links TRBV5-1 to TRBJ2-3; TRBD1 or TRBD2 may be the D gene (6 bases each). CDR1 and CDR2 from the germline V gene are SGHRS and YFSETQ. CDR3 size: 17 residues. Trimming stripped 7 bases from V and 2 bases from J, with 23 bases between.

The V gene is TRBV5-8, the J gene TRBJ2-7; 9 positions agree with TRBD2. The V segment lost 3 bases and the J segment 0 bases; nucleotides outside the gene matches: 10. This CDR3 is 17 amino acids long. CDR1 is SGHTS and CDR2 is YDEGEE in the germline V gene. CDR3 sequence: CASSSLATSGYSYEQYF. For the CDR3, the DNA is TGTGCCAGCAGCTCCCTCGCAACTAGCGGGTACTCCTACGAGCAGTACTTC.

Only one count was recorded for this clone. The V gene is TRBV5-1, the J gene TRBJ2-1; 8 nucleotides line up with TRBD1. Per the germline V gene, CDR1 is SGHRS and CDR2 is YFSETQ. This CDR3 is 15 amino acids long. Trimming removed 0 bases from V and 15 bases from J; junction bases left unmatched: 14. The CDR3 reads CASSLDGTGLSRPFF. In DNA, the CDR3 is TGCGCCAGCAGCTTGGACGGGACAGGTTTGTCACGGCCGTTCTTC.